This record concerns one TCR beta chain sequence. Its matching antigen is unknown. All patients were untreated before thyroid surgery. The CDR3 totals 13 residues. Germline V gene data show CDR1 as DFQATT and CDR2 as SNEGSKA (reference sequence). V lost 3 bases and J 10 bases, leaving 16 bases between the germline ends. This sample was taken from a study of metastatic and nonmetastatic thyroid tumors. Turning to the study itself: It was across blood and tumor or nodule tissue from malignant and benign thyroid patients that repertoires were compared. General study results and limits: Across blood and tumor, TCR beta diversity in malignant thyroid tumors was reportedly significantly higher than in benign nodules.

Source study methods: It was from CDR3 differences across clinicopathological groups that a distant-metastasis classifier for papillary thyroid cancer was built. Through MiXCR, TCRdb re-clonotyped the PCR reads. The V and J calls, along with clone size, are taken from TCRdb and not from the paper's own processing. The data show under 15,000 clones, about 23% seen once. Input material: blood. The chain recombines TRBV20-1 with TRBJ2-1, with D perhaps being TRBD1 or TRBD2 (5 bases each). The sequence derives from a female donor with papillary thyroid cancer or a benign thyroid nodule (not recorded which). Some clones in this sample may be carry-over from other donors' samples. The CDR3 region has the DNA TGCAGTGCTAGCGGCGTGGGGGTCGGGGAGCAGTTCTTC. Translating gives CSASGVGVGEQFF.